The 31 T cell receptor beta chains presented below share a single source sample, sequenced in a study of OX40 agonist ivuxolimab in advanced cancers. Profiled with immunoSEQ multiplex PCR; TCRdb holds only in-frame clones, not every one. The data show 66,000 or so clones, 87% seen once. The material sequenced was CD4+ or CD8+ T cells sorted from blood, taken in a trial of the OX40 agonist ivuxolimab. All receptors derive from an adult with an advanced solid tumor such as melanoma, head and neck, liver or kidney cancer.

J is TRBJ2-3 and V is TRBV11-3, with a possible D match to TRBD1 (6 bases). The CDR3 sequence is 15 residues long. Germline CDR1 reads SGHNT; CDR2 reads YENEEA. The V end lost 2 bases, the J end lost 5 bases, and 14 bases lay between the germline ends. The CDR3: CASSLNGRGGDTQYF. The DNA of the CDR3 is TGTGCCAGCAGCTTAAATGGCAGGGGTGGAGATACGCAGTATTTT.

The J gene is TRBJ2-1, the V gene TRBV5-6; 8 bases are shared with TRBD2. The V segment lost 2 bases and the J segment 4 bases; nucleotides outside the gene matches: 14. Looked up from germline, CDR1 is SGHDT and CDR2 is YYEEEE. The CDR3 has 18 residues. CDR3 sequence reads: CASSFFWSSGGMYNEQFF. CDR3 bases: TGTGCCAGCAGCTTCTTCTGGTCGAGCGGGGGAATGTACAATGAGCAGTTCTTC.

The DNA of the CDR3 is TGTGCCAGCATCACAGGGGGTTCTATGAACACTGAAGCTTTCTTT. It yields the protein CASITGGSMNTEAFF. This chain uses TRBV6-4 with TRBJ1-1; 8 nucleotides align to TRBD1. The CDR3 spans 15 residues. Germline CDR1 and CDR2: MRHNA and SNTAGT. V shed 7 bases and J 0 bases; nucleotides not matched to a gene: 7.

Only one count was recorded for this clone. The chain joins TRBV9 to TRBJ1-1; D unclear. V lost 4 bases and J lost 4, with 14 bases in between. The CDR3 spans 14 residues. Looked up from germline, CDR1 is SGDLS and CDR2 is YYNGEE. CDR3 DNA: TGTGCCAGCAGCAGACAACAATCGGGCACTGAAGCTTTCTTT. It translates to CASSRQQSGTEAFF.

The CDR3 DNA follows: TGTGCCAGCAGCTTAGGTCAGCGGCGCACAGATACGCAGTATTTT. It yields the protein CASSLGQRRTDTQYF. The chain joins TRBV7-8 to TRBJ2-3; weak D call: TRBD2 (5 bases). V was cut by 1 base and J by 1 base, with 9 bases left in between. This CDR3 spans 15 amino acids. Germline lookup yields CDR1 SGHVS and CDR2 FQNEAQ.

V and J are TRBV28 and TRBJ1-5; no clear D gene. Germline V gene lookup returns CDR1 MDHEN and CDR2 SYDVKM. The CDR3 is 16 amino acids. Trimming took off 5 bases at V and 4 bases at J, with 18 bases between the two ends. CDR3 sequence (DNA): TGTGCCAGCAGTCCGCGACCGACCCTTGGGAATCAGCCCCAGCATTTT. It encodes CASSPRPTLGNQPQHF.

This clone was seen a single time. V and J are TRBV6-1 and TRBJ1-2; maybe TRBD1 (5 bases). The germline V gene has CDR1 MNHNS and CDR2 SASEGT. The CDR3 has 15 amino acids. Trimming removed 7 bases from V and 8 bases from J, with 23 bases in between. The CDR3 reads CASISWGDATSGYTF. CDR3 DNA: TGTGCCAGCATCTCTTGGGGGGACGCGACGAGCGGCTACACCTTC.

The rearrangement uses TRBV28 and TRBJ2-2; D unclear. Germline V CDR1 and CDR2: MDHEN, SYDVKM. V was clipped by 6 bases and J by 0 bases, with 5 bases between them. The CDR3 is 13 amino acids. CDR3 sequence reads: CASRDPNTGELFF. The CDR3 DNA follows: TGTGCCAGCAGAGACCCGAACACCGGGGAGCTGTTTTTT.

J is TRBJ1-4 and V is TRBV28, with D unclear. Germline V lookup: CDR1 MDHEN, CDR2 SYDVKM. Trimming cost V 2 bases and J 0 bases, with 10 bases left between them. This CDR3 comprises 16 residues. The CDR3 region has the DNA TGTGCCAGCAGTTTAAGGACGGGAGCAACTAATGAAAAACTGTTTTTT. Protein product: CASSLRTGATNEKLFF. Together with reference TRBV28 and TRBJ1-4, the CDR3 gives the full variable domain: DVKVTQSSRYLVKRTGEKVFLECVQDMDHENMFWYRQDPGLGLRLIYFSYDVKMKEKGDIPEGYSVSREKKERFSLILESASTNQTSMYLCASSLRTGATNEKLFFGSGTQLSVL.

The CDR3 is CASSKDGPYGYTF. The CDR3 nucleotides read TGTGCCAGCAGCAAGGACGGACCCTATGGCTACACCTTC. The chain combines TRBV6-5 with TRBJ1-2; the D is unclear. The germline CDR1 and CDR2 sequences are MNHEY and SVGAGI. Trimming took off 6 bases at V and 4 bases at J, with 12 bases between the two ends. The CDR3 spans 13 residues.

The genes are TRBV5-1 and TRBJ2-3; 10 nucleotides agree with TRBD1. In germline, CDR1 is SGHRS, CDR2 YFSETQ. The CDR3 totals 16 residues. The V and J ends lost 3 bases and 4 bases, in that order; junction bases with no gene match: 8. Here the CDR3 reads CASSWGQGRGADTQYF. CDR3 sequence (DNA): TGCGCCAGCAGCTGGGGACAGGGGCGGGGGGCAGATACGCAGTATTTT. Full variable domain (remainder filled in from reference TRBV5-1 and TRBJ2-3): KAGVTQTPRYLIKTRGQQVTLSCSPISGHRSVSWYQQTPGQGLQFLFEYFSETQRNKGNFPGRFSGRQFSNSRSEMNVSTLELGDSALYLCASSWGQGRGADTQYFGPGTRLTVL.

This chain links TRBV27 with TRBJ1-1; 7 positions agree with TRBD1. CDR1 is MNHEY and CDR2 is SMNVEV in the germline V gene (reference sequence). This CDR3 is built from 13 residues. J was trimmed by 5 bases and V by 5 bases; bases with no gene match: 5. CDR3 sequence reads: CASSNRGGTEAFF. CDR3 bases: TGTGCCAGCAGTAACAGGGGAGGAACTGAAGCTTTCTTT.

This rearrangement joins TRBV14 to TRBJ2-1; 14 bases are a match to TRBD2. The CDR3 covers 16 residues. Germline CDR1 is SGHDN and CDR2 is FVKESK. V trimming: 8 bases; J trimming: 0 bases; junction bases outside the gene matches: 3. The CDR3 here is CASGLAGGRSYNEQFF. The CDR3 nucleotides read TGTGCCAGCGGACTAGCGGGGGGACGCTCCTACAATGAGCAGTTCTTC.

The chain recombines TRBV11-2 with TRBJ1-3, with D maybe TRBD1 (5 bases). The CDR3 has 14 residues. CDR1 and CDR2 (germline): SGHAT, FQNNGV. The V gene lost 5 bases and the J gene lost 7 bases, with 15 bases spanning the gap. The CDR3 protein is CASSPPGRGNTIYF. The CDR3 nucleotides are TGTGCCAGCAGCCCCCCGGGGAGGGGCAACACCATATATTTT.

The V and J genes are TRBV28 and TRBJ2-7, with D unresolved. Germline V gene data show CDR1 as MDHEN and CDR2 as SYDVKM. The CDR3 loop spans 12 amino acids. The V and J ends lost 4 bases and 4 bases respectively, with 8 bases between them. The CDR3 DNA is TGTGCCAGCAGTTCCCCCGCATACGAGCAGTACTTC. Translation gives CASSSPAYEQYF.

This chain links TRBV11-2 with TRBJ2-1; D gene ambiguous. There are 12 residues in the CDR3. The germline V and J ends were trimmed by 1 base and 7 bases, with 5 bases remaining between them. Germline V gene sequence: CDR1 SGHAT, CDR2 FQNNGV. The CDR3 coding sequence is TGTGCCAGCAGCTTAGTGGGGAATGAGCAGTTCTTC. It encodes CASSLVGNEQFF.

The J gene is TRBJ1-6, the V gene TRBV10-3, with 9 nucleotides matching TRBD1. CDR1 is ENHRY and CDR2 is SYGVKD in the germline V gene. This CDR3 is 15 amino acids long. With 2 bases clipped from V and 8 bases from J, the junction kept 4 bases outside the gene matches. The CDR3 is CAISEPGTGHSPLHF. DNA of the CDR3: TGTGCCATCAGTGAGCCAGGGACAGGGCATTCACCCCTCCACTTT.

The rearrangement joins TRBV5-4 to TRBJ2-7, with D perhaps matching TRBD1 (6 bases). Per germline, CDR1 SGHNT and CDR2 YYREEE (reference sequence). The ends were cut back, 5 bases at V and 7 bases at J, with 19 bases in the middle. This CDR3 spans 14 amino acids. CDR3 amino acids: CASSSVGAELEQYF. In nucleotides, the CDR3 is TGTGCCAGCAGTTCGGTGGGGGCCGAATTGGAGCAGTACTTC.

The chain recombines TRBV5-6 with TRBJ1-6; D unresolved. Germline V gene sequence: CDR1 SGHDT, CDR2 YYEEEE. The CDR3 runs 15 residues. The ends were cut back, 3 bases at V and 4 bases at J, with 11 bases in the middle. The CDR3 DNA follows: TGTGCCAGCAGCTGGAGGACGGAGTATAATTCACCCCTCCACTTT. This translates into CASSWRTEYNSPLHF. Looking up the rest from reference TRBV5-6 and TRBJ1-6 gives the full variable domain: DAGVTQSPTHLIKTRGQQVTLRCSPKSGHDTVSWYQQALGQGPQFIFQYYEEEERQRGNFPDRFSGHQFPNYSSELNVNALLLGDSALYLCASSWRTEYNSPLHFGNGTRLTVT.

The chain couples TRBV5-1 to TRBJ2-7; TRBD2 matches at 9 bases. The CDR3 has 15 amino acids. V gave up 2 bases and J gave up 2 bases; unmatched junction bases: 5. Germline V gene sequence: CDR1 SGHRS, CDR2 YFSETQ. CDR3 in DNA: TGCGCCAGCAGCTTCGCGGGAGGGGAGCCCTACGAGCAGTACTTC. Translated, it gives CASSFAGGEPYEQYF.

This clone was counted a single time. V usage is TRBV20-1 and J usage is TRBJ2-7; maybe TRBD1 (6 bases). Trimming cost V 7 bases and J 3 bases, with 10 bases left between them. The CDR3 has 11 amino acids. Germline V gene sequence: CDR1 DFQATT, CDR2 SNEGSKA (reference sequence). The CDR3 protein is CSGTAHYEQYF. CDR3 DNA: TGCAGTGGGACAGCTCACTACGAGCAGTACTTC.

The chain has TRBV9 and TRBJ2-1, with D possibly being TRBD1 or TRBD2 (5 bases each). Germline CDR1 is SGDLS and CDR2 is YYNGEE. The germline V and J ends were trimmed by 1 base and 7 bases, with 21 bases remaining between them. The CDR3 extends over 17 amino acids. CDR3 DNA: TGTGCCAGCAGCGTATACCTCCTAGTGGGGGACGGGAATGAGCAGTTCTTC. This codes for CASSVYLLVGDGNEQFF.

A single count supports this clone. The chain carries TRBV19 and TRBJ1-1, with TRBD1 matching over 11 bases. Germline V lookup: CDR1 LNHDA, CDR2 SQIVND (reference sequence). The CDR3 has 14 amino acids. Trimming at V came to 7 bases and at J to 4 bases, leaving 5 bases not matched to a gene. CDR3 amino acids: CASNFGTGGTEAFF. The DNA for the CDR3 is TGTGCCAGTAATTTCGGGACAGGGGGCACTGAAGCTTTCTTT.

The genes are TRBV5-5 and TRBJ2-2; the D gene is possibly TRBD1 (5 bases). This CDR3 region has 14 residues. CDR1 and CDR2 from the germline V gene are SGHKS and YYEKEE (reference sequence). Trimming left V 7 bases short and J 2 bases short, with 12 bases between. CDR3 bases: TGTGCCAGCTGTCAGGGCCCAAACACCGGGGAGCTGTTTTTT. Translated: CASCQGPNTGELFF.

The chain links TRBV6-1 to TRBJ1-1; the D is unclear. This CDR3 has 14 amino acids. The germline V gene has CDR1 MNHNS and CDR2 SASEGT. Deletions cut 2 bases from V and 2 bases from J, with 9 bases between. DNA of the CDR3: TGTGCCAGCAGTGAATTTACTATTAACACTGAAGCTTTCTTT. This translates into CASSEFTINTEAFF.

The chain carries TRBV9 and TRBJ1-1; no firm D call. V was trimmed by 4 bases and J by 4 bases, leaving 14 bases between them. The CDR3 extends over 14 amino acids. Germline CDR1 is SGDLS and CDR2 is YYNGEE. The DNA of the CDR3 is TGTGCCAGCAGCCCCTTCCCGGGAGGCACTGAAGCTTTCTTT. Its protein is CASSPFPGGTEAFF.

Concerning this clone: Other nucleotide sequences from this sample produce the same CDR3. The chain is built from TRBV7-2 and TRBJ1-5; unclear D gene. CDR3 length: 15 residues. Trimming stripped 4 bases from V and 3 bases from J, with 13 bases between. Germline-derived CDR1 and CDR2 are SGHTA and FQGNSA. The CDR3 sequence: CASSSRLGSNQPQHF. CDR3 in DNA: TGTGCCAGCAGCTCTAGGTTGGGGTCCAATCAGCCCCAGCATTTT.

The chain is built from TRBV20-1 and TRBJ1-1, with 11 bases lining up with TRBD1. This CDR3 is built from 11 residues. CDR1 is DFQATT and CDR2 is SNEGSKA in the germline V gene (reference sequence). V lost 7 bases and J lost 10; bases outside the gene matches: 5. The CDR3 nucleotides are TGCAGTGGAGGGACAGGGGGGCTAGCTTTCTTT. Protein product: CSGGTGGLAFF.

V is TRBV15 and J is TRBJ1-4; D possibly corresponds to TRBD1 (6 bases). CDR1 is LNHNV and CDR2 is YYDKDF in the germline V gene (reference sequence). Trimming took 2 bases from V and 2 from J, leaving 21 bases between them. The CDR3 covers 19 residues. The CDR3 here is CATSRLGSGRGDTNEKLFF. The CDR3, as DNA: TGTGCCACCAGCAGATTGGGGTCAGGCAGGGGTGATACTAATGAAAAACTGTTTTTT.

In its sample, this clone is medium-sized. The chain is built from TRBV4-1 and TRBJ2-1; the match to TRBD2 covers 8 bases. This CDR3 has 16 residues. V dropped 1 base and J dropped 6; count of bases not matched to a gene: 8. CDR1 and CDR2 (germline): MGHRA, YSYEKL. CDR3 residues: CASSQGAAGAINEQFF. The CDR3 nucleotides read TGCGCCAGCAGCCAAGGTGCAGCGGGGGCCATCAATGAGCAGTTCTTC.

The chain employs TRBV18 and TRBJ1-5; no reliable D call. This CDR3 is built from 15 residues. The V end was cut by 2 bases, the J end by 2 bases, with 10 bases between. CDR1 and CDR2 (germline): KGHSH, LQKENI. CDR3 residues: CASSPTWEGNQPQHF. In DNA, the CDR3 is TGTGCCAGCTCACCAACCTGGGAGGGCAATCAGCCCCAGCATTTT. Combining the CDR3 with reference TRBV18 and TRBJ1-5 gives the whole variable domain NAGVMQNPRHLVRRRGQEARLRCSPMKGHSHVYWYRQLPEEGLKFMVYLQKENIIDESGMPKERFSAEFPKEGPSILRIQQVVRGDSAAYFCASSPTWEGNQPQHFGDGTRLSIL.